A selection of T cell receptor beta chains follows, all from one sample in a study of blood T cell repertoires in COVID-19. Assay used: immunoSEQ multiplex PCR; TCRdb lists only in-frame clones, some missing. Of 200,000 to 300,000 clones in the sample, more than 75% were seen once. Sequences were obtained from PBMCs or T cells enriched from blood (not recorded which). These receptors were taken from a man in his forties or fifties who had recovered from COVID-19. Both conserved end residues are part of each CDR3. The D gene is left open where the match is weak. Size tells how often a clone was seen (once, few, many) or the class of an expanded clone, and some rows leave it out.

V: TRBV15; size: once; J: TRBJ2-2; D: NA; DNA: TGTGCCACCAGCCGTAAGCTGGGCGGGCCCACCGGGGAGCTGTTTTTT; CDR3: CATSRKLGGPTGELFF
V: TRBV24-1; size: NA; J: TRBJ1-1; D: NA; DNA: TGTGCCACCAGTGATTTTACAGCGACAGCCCATGTCACTGAAGCTTTCTTT; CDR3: CATSDFTATAHVTEAFF
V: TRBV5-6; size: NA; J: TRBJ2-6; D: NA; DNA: TGTGCCAGCAGCTTGCCGTGGCAGGGGCCTAGGTGGGCCAACGTCCTGACTTTC; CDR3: CASSLPWQGPRWANVLTF
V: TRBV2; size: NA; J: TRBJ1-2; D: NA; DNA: TGTGCCAGCAGTGAAGGCGGTTATGGCTACACCTTC; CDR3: CASSEGGYGYTF
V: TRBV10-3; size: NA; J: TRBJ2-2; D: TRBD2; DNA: TGTGCCATCACTGGACTAGCGGGAGCCGCGGGATCCGGGGAGCTGTTTTTT; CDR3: CAITGLAGAAGSGELFF
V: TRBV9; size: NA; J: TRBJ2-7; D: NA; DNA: TGTGCCAGCAGCCCAAGACTGATAGTGGACGAGCAGTACTTC; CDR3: CASSPRLIVDEQYF
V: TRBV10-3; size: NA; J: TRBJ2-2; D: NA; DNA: TGTGCCATCAGTGAGCTCGACAGGACTAGCACCGGGGAGCTGTTTTTT; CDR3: CAISELDRTSTGELFF
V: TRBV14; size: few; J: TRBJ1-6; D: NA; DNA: TGTGCCAGCAGCCAAGTATTAAATTCACCCCTCCACTTT; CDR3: CASSQVLNSPLHF
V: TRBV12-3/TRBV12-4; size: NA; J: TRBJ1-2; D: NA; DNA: TGTGGGCCTCAATATGGCTACACCTTC; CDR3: CGPQYGYTF
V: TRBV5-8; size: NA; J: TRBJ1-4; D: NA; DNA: TGTGCCAGCAGCGGACAGCCGAAGTGGAGACTGTTTTTT; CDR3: CASSGQPKWRLFF
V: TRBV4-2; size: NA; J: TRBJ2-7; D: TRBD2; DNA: TGTGCCAGCAGCCAAGCCGGGACTAGCGGGAATAGCGAGCAGTACTTC; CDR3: CASSQAGTSGNSEQYF
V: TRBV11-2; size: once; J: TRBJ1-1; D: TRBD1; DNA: TGTGCCAGCAGTCGACAACAAGGGACAGCGAACACTGAAGCTTTCTTT; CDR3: CASSRQQGTANTEAFF
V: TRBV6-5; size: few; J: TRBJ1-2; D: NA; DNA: TGTGCCAGCAGTTACGAGGGGGTTGAGAGGAATGGCTACACCTTC; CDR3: CASSYEGVERNGYTF
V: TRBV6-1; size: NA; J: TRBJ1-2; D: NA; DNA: TGTGCCAGCAGTGAAGAGGGGTATGGCTACACCTTC; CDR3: CASSEEGYGYTF
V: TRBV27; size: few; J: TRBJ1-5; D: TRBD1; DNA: TGTGCCAGCAGTTTACGGGGCCTGACAGGGCTCGGGCAGCCCCAGCATTTT; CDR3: CASSLRGLTGLGQPQHF
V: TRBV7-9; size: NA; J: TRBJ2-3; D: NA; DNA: TGTGCCAGCAGCTTAGGCGGGGACTGGACTAGCACAGATACGCAGTATTTT; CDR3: CASSLGGDWTSTDTQYF
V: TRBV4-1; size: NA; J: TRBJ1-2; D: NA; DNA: TGCGCCAGCAGCCAAGCCTTTTCAGGGGCGTATGGCTACACCTTC; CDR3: CASSQAFSGAYGYTF
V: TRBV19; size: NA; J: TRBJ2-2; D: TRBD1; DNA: TGTGCCAGTAGTTGGACAGGGGCCGACACCGGGGAGCTGTTTTTT; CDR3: CASSWTGADTGELFF
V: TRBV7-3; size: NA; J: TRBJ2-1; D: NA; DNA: TGTGCCAGCAGCCTGGACTGGAAAGAGCAGTTCTTC; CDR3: CASSLDWKEQFF